The present TCR beta chain was sequenced within a study of CD8+ T cells in alopecia areata. Broader study findings: On tofacitinib, scalp and blood still held many of the expanded lesional clones. Given one nonresponder, whether baseline CD8+ expansion relates to response remains uncertain.

V lost 2 bases to trimming and J lost 3 bases, with 9 bases between them. The CDR3 runs 13 residues. From germline, CDR1 is SGHDT and CDR2 YYEEEE. As for treatment: oral pan-JAK inhibitor, 5-10 mg twice daily. The study team obtained lesional scalp punch biopsies and peripheral blood from alopecia areata patients. CD4+ and CD8+ T cells were sorted from PBMCs stained for CD3, CD4 and CD8. cDNA prepared by RNA extraction and subsequent reverse transcription served as the template for sequencing. Repertoires were generated with immunoSEQ multiplex PCR, while TCRdb's copy carries only in-frame clones and drops some. The sample has 190,000 or so clones, 55% to 70% seen once. As for this clone: Its target is not known.

The chain carries TRBV5-6 and TRBJ2-7; D not resolved. Sequencing used CD4+ T cells sorted from blood, obtained at week 4, from a patient treated with tofacitinib. The sequence was obtained from a human donor with alopecia areata. The CDR3 spells CASSLSSIYEQYF. For the CDR3, the DNA is TGTGCCAGCAGCTTAAGTAGCATCTACGAGCAGTACTTC.